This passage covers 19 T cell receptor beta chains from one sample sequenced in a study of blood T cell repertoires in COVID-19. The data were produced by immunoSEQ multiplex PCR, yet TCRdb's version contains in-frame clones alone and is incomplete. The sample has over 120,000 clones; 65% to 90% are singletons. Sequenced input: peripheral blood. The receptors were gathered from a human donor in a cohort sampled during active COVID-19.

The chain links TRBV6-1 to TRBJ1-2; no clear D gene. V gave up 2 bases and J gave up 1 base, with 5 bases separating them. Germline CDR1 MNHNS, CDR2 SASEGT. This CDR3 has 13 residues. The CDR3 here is CASSERVNYGYTF. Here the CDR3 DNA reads TGTGCCAGCAGTGAACGGGTTAACTATGGCTACACCTTC.

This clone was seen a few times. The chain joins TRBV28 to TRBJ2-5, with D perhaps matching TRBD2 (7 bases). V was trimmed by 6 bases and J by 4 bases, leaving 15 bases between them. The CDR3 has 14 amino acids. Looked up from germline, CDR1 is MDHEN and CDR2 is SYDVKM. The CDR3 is CASRSRGAGETQYF. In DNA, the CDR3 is TGTGCCAGCAGGTCCCGGGGGGCTGGAGAGACCCAGTACTTC.

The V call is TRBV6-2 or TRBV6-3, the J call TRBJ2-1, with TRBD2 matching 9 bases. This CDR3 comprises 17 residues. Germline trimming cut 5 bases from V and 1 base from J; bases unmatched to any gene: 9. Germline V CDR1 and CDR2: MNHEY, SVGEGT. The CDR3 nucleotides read TGTGCCAGCAGTAGCCTAGCGGGATTAATTTCCTACAATGAGCAGTTCTTC. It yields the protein CASSSLAGLISYNEQFF.

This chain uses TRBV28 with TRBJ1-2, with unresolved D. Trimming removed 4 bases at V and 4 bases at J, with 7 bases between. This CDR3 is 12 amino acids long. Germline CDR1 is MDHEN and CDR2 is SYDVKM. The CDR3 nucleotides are TGTGCCAGCAGTTCACATTTCTATGGCTACACCTTC. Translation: CASSSHFYGYTF.

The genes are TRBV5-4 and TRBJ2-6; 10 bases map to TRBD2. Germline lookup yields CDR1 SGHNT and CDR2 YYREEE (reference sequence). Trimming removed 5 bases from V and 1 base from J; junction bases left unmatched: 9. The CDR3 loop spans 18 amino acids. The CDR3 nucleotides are TGTGCCAGCAGATTTAATAGCGGGAGGATATCTGGGGCCAACGTCCTGACTTTC. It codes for CASRFNSGRISGANVLTF.

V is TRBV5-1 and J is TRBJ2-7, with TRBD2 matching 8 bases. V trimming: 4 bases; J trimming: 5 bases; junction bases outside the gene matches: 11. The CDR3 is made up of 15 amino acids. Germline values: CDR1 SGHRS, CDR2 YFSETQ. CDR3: CASSLEGAGDHEQYF. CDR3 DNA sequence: TGCGCCAGCAGCCTTGAGGGAGCGGGAGACCACGAGCAGTACTTC. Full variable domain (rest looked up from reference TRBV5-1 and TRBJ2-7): KAGVTQTPRYLIKTRGQQVTLSCSPISGHRSVSWYQQTPGQGLQFLFEYFSETQRNKGNFPGRFSGRQFSNSRSEMNVSTLELGDSALYLCASSLEGAGDHEQYFGPGTRLTVT.

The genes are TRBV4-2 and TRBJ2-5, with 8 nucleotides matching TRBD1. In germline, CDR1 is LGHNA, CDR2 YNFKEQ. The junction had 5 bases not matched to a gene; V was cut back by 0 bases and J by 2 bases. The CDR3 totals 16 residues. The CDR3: CASSQDPRTGQETQYF. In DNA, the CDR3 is TGTGCCAGCAGCCAAGATCCTCGGACAGGGCAAGAGACCCAGTACTTC.

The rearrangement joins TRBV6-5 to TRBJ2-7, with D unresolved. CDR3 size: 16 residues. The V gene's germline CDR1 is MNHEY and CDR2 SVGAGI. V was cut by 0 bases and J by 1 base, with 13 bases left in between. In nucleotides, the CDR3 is TGTGCCAGCAGTTACTCGTCAGGCCTCCTTTCCTACGAGCAGTACTTC. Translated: CASSYSSGLLSYEQYF.

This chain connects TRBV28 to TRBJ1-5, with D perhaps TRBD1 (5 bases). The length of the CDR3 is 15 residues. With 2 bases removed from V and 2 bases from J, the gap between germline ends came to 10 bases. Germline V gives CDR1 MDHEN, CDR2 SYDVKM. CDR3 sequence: CASSLRGWGNQPQHF. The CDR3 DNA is TGTGCCAGCAGTTTACGGGGGTGGGGCAATCAGCCCCAGCATTTT.

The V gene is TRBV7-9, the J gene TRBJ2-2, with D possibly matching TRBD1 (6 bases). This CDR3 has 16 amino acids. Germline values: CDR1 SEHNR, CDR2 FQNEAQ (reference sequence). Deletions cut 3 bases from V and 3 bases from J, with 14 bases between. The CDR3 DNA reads TGTGCCAGCAGCTTGAGGGGGACCTCGGACACCGGGGAGCTGTTTTTT. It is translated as CASSLRGTSDTGELFF.

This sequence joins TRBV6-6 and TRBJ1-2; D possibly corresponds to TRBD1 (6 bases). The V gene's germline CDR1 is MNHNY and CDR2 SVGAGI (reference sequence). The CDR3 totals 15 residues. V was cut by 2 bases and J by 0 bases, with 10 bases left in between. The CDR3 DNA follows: TGTGCCAGCAGTTACGGACAGTCAGCTAACTATGGCTACACCTTC. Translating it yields CASSYGQSANYGYTF.

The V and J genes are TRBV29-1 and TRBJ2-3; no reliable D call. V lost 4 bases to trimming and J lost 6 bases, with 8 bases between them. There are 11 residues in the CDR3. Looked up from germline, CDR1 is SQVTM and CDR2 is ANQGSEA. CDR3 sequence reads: CSVVTGDTQYF. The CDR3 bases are TGCAGCGTTGTAACCGGGGATACGCAGTATTTT.

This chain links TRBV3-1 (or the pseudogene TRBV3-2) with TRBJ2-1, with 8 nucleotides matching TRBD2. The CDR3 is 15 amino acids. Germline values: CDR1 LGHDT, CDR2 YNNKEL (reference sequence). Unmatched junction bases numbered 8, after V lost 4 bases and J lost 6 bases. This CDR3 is CASSPGLDNGNEQFF. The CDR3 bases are TGTGCCAGCAGCCCGGGACTAGACAATGGCAATGAGCAGTTCTTC.

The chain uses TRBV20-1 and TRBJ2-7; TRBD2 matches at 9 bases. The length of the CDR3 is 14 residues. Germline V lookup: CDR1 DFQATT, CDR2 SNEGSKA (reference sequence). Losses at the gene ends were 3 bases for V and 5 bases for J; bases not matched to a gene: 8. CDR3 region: CSASWLAGPHEQYF. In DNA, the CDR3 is TGCAGTGCTAGTTGGCTAGCGGGACCACACGAGCAGTACTTC.

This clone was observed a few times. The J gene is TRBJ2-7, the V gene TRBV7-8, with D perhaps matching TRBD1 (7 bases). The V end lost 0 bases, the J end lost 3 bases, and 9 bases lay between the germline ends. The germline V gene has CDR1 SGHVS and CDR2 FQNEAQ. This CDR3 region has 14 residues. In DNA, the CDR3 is TGTGCCAGCAGCTTAGCCAGGGGGGACTACGAGCAGTACTTC. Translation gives CASSLARGDYEQYF.

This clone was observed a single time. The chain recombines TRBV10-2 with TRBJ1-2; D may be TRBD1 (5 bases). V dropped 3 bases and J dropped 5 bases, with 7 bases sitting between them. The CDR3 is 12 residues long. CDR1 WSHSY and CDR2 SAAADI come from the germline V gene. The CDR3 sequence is CASSDKGYGYTF. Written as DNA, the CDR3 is TGCGCCAGCAGTGATAAGGGGTATGGCTACACCTTC.

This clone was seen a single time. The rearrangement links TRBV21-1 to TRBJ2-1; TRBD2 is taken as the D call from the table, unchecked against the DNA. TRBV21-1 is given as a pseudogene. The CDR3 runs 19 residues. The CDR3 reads CASSKESSGPPRSYNEQFF. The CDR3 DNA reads TGTGCCAGCAGCAAAGAATCTAGCGGACCTCCTCGCTCCTACAATGAGCAGTTCTTC.

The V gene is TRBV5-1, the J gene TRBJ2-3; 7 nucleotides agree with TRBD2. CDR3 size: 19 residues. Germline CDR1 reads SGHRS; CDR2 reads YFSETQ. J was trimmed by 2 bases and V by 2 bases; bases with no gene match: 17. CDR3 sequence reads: CASSLGLGATLGLTDTQYF. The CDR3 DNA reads TGCGCCAGCAGCTTAGGACTAGGGGCCACACTGGGCCTCACAGATACGCAGTATTTT.

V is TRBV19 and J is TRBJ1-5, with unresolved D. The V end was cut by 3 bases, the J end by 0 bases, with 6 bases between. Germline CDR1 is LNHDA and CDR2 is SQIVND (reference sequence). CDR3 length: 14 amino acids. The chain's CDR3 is CASSITNSNQPQHF. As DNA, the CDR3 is TGTGCCAGTAGTATCACAAATAGCAATCAGCCCCAGCATTTT.